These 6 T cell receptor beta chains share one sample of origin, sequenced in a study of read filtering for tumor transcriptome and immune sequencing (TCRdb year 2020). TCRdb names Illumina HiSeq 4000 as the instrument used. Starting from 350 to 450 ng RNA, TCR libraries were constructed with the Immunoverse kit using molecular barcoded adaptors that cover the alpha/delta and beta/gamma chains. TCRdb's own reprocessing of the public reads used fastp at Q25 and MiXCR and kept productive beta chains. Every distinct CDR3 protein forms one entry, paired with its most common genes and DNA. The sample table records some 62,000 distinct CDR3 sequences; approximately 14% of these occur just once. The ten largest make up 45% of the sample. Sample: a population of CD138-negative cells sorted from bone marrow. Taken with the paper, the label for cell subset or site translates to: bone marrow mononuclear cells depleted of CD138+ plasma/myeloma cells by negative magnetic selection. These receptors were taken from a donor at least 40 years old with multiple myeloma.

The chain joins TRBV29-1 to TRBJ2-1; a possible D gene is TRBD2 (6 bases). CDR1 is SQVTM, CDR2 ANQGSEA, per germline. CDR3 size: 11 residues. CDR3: CNGVGGVEQFF. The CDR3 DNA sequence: TGCAACGGAGTAGGAGGGGTTGAGCAGTTCTTC.

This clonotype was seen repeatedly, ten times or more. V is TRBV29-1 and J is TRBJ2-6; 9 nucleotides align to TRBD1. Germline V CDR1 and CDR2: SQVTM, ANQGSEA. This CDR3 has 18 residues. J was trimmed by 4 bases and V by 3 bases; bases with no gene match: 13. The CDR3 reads CSVELTGTGLSGANVLTF. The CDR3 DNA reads TGCAGCGTTGAGTTGACCGGGACAGGGCTATCCGGGGCCAACGTCCTGACTTTC.

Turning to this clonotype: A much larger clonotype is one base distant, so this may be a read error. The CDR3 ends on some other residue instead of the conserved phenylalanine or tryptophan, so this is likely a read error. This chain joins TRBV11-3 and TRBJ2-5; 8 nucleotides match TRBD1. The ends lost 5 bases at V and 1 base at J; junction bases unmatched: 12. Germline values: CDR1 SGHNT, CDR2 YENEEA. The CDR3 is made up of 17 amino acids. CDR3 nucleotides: TGTGCCAGCAGCCACCTAGGACAGGGAACACTCCAAGAGACCCAGTACCTC. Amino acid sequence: CASSHLGQGTLQETQYL.

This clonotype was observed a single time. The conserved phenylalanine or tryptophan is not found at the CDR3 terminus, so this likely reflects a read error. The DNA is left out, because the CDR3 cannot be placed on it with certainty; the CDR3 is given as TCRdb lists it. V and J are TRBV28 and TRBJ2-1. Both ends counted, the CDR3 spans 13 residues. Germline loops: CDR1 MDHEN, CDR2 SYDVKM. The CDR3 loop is CASSRLSYNEQLY.

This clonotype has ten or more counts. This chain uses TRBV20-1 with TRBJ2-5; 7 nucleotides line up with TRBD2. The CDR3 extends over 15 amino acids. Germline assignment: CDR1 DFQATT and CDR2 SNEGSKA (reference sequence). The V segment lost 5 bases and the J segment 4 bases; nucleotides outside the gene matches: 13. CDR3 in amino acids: CSAAPGAGAGETQYF. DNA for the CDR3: TGCAGTGCTGCACCCGGGGCGGGAGCGGGAGAGACCCAGTACTTC.

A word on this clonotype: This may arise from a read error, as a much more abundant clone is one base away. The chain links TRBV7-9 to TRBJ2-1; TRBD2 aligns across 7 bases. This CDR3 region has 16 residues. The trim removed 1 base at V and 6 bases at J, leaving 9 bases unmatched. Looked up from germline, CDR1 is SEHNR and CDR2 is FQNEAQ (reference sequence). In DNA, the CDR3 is TGTGCCAGCAGCTTAGAGACTAGCAGCCCCTGCAATGAGCAGTTCTTC. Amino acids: CASSLETSSPCNEQFF. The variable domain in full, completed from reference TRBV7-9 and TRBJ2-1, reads DTGVSQNPRHKITKRGQNVTFRCDPISEHNRLYWYRQTLGQGPEFLTYFQNEAQLEKSRLLSDRFSAERPKGSFSTLEIQRTEQGDSAMYLCASSLETSSPCNEQFFGPGTRLTVL.